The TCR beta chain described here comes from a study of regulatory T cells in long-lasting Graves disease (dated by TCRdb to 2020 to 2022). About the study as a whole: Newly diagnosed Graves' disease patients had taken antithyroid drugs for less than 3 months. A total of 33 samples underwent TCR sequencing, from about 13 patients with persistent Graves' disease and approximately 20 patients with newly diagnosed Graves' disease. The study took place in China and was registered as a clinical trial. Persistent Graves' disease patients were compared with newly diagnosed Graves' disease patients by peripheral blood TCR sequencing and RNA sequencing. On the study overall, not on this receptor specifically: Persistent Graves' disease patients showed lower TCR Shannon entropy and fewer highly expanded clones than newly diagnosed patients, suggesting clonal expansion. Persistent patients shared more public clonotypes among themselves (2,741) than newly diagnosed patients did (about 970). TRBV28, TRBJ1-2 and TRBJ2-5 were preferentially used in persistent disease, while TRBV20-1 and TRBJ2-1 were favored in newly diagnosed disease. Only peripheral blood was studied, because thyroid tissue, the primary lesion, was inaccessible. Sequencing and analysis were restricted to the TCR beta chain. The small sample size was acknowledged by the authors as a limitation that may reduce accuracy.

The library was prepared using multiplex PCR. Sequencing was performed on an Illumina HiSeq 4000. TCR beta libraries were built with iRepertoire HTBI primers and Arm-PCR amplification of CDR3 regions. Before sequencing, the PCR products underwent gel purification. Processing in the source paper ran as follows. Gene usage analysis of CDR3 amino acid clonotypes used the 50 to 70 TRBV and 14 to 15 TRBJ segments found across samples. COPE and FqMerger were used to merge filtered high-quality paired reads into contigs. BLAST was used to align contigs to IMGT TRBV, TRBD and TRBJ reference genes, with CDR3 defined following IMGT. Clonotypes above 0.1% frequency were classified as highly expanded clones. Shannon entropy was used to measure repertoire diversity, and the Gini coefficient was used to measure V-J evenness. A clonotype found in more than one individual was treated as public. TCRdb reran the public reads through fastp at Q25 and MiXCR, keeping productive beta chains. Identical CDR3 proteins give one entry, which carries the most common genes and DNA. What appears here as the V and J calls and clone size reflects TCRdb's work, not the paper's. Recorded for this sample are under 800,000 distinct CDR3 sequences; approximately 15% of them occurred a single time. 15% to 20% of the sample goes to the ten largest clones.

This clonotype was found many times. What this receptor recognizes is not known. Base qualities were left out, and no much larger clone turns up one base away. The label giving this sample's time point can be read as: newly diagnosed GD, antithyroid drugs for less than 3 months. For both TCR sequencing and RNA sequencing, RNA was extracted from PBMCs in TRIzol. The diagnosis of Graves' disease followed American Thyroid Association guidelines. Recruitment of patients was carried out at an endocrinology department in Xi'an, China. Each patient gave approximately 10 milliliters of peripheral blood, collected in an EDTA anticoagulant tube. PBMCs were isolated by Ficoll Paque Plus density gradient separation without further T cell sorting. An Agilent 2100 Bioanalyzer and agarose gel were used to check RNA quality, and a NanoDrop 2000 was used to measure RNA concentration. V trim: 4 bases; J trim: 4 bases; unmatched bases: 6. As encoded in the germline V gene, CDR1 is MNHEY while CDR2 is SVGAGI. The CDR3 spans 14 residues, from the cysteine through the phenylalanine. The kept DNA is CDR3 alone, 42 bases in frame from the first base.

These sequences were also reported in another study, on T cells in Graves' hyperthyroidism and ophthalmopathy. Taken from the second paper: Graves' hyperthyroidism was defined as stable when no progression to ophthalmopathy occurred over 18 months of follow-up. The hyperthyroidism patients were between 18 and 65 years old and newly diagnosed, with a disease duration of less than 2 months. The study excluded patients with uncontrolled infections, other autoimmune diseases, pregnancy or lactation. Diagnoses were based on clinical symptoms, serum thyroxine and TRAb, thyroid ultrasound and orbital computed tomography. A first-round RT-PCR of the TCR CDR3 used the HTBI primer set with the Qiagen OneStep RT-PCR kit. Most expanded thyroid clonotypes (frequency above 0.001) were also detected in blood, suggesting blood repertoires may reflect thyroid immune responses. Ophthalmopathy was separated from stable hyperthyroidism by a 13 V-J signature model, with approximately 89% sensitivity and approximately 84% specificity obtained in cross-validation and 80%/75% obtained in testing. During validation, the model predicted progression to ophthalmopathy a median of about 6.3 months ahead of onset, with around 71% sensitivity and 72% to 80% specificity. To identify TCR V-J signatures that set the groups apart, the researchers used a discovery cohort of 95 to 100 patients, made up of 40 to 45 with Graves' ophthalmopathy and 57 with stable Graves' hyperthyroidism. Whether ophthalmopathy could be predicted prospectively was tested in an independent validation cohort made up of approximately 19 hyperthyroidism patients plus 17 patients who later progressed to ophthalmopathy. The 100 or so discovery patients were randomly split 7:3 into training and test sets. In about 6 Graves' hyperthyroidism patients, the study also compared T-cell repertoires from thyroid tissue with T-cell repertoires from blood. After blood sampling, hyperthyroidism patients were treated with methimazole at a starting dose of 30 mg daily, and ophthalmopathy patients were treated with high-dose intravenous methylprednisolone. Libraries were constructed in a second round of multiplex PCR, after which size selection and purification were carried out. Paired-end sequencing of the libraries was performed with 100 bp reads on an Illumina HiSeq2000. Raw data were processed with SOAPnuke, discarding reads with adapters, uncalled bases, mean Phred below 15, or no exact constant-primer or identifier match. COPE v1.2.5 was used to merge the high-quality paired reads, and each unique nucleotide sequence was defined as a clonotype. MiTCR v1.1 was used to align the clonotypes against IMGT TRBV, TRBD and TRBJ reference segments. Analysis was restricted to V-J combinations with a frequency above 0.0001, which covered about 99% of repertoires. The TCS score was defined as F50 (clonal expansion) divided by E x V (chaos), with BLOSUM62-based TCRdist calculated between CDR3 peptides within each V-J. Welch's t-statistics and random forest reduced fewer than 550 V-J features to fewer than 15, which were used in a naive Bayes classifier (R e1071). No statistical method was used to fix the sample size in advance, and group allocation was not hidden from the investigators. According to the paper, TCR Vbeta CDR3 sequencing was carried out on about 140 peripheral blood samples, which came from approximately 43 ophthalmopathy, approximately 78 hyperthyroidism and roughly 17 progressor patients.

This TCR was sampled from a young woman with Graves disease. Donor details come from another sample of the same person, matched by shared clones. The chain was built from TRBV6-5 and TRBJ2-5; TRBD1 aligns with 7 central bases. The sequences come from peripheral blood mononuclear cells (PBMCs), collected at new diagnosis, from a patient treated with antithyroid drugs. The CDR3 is CASSFRQGIETQYF. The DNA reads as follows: TGTGCCAGCAGTTTTAGACAGGGTATAGAGACCCAGTACTTC.